The entry that follows covers one TCR beta chain sequence. The CDR3 covers 16 residues. From germline, CDR1 is MNHEY and CDR2 SVGEGT. Trimming removed 4 bases from V and 0 bases from J, with 13 bases in between. Authors' processing steps: Nucleated cell number was recorded as an estimate derived from reference gene primer amplification. The table came from immunoSEQ multiplex PCR; TCRdb's copy has only in-frame clones and leaves some out. For V, J and clone size, that table is used; D and trimming come from the DNA. The sample shows just over 95,000 clones, 82% of them seen only once. The data are from a study of blood T cell repertoires in COVID-19. Study overall: The United States, Italy and Spain provided the acute and convalescent COVID-19 samples.

The chain uses TRBV6-2 or TRBV6-3 and TRBJ2-1; the D is unclear. The sequence derives from a man older than 75 with acute or convalescent COVID-19. The sequenced sample consisted of peripheral blood. The CDR3 DNA follows: TGTGCCAGCAGTTCCCTTACCCTGAGCTCCTACAATGAGCAGTTCTTC. It specifies CASSSLTLSSYNEQFF.